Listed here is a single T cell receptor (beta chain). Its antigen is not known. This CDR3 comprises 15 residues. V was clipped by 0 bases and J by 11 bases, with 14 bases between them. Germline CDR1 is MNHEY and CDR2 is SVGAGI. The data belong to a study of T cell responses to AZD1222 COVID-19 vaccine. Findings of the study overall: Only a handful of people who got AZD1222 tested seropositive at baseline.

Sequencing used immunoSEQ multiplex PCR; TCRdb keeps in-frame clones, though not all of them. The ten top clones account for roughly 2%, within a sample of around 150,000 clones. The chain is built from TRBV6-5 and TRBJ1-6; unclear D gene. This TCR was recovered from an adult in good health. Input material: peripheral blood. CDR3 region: CASSYSIGPDTPLHF. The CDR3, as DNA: TGTGCCAGCAGTTACTCGATTGGACCTGACACACCCCTCCACTTT.